This entry describes one T cell receptor beta chain. The antigen remains undetermined. The data were taken from a study of CD4+ T cells in melanoma. The table came from immunoSEQ multiplex PCR; TCRdb's copy has only in-frame clones and leaves some out. The sample contains 55,000 or so clones, over 60% of which appear only once. Germline V CDR1 and CDR2: SGHRS, YFSETQ. The junction had 4 bases not matched to a gene; V was cut back by 0 bases and J by 4 bases. This CDR3 has 17 amino acids. Study results and caveats: CD8+ T cell, macrophage and B cell function reportedly correlated with neoantigen-specific CD4+ T cells. In melanoma, neoantigen-specific CD4+ T cells reportedly differed in differentiation state.

The sequenced sample consisted of tumor tissue. The origin of this receptor is a human donor with melanoma. This rearrangement joins TRBV5-1 to TRBJ2-7; 16 nucleotides line up with TRBD2. CDR3 sequence: CASSLAGTSGGEYEQYF. The CDR3, as DNA: TGCGCCAGCAGCTTGGCGGGGACTAGCGGGGGGGAATACGAGCAGTACTTC.